These 24 T cell receptor beta chains share one sample of origin, sequenced in a study of CD8 T cells in ankylosing spondylitis. TCRdb reanalysed the 5' RACE reads using MiXCR and keeps one entry per CDR3 protein. The sample has approximately 250,000 distinct CDR3 sequences, about 24% seen once. Sequencing was carried out using blood, either unsorted or a sorted T cell fraction (not recorded which). The source is a male donor with ankylosing spondylitis or in good health (not recorded which).

This clonotype was seen ten or more times. The chain couples TRBV6-1 to TRBJ2-1, with D possibly TRBD1 on 6 matching bases. V was cut by 6 bases and J by 4 bases, with 16 bases left in between. The CDR3 is 15 amino acids. Germline V gene data show CDR1 as MNHNS and CDR2 as SASEGT. The CDR3 coding sequence is TGTGCCAGCAGCGATACAGGGCTTAGGTACAATGAGCAGTTCTTC. This codes for CASSDTGLRYNEQFF.

This clonotype has just a few counts. V usage is TRBV19 and J usage is TRBJ2-1; tentatively, D is TRBD1 (6 bases). V gave up 1 base and J gave up 5 bases, with 12 bases separating them. CDR1 LNHDA and CDR2 SQIVND come from the germline V gene (reference sequence). The CDR3 has 15 amino acids. The CDR3 DNA reads as TGTGCCAGTAGTATAGCCCGGGACACGGACAATGAGCAGTTCTTC. Residues: CASSIARDTDNEQFF.

This clonotype showed up just a few times. The chain links TRBV11-2 to TRBJ2-3, with 8 bases fitting TRBD2. The CDR3 spans 19 residues. V lost 5 bases, J lost 0 bases, and 16 bases stayed unmatched. In germline, CDR1 is SGHAT, CDR2 FQNNGV. The CDR3: CASSPPRGGGTTSTDTQYF. DNA for the CDR3: TGTGCCAGCAGCCCACCGCGGGGCGGGGGGACCACTAGCACAGATACGCAGTATTTT.

The chain is built from TRBV20-1 and TRBJ2-7, with 13 bases identical to TRBD2. V gave up 6 bases and J gave up 0 bases; unmatched junction bases: 2. The germline CDR1 and CDR2 sequences are DFQATT and SNEGSKA (reference sequence). The CDR3 sequence is 14 residues long. The CDR3 nucleotides are TGCAGTGCGCGGACTAGCGGGGGCTCCTACGAGCAGTACTTC. This encodes CSARTSGGSYEQYF.

This clonotype appeared many times. This chain connects TRBV11-2 to TRBJ2-5; D uncertain. Germline loops: CDR1 SGHAT, CDR2 FQNNGV. Trimming cost V 0 bases and J 1 base, with 15 bases left between them. CDR3 size: 17 residues. CDR3 loop: CASSLDPDRHFQETQYF. The CDR3, as DNA: TGTGCCAGCAGCTTAGATCCCGATAGGCACTTCCAAGAGACCCAGTACTTC.

This clonotype showed up many times. This chain joins TRBV6-5 and TRBJ2-7, with 8 bases fitting TRBD2. Germline lookup yields CDR1 MNHEY and CDR2 SVGAGI. The J segment lost 2 bases and the V segment lost 2 bases, leaving 5 bases of the junction unmatched. This CDR3 contains 15 residues. Here the CDR3 DNA reads TGTGCCAGCAGTTACGTGGCGGGGGGACCCTACGAGCAGTACTTC. Its protein is CASSYVAGGPYEQYF.

The CDR3 loop is CAIRSEEGDYEQYF. The CDR3 DNA reads as TGTGCCATCAGGTCGGAAGAGGGGGACTACGAGCAGTACTTC. This chain joins TRBV10-3 and TRBJ2-7, with D possibly being TRBD1 (6 bases). Trimming removed 6 bases from V and 3 bases from J, with 15 bases in between. The CDR3 runs 14 residues. Germline CDR1 ENHRY, CDR2 SYGVKD.

This clonotype was picked up a small number of times. The V and J genes are TRBV20-1 and TRBJ2-1, with 8 bases identical to TRBD2. From germline, CDR1 is DFQATT and CDR2 SNEGSKA (reference sequence). The CDR3 has 15 residues. The V and J ends lost 6 bases and 3 bases, in that order; junction bases with no gene match: 10. CDR3 sequence reads: CSATSGRPGYNEQFF. CDR3 nucleotide sequence: TGCAGTGCAACCAGCGGGAGACCCGGCTACAATGAGCAGTTCTTC.

This clonotype was observed at least ten times. The J gene is TRBJ2-5, the V gene TRBV6-5; no clear D. V shed 0 bases and J shed 5 bases, with 7 bases lying between them. This CDR3 has 13 amino acids. Germline V lookup: CDR1 MNHEY, CDR2 SVGAGI. The CDR3, as DNA: TGTGCCAGCAGTTACTCGGGGTTGGAGACCCAGTACTTC. This codes for CASSYSGLETQYF.

Only a few counts were recorded for this clonotype. The rearrangement joins TRBV4-2 to TRBJ1-2; TRBD1 is a possible D gene (5 bases). Trimming took 2 bases from V and 8 from J, leaving 18 bases between them. The V gene's germline CDR1 is LGHNA and CDR2 YNFKEQ. This CDR3 has 15 residues. The chain's CDR3 is CASSQLPGRDRGYTF. The CDR3 region has the DNA TGTGCCAGCAGCCAATTACCGGGACGCGATCGAGGCTACACCTTC.

The J gene is TRBJ2-3, the V gene TRBV6-4, with D possibly matching TRBD2 (7 bases). Germline V lookup: CDR1 MRHNA, CDR2 SNTAGT. Trimming took off 3 bases at V and 5 bases at J, with 12 bases between the two ends. The CDR3 spans 14 residues. This chain's CDR3 is CASSEGGGVDTQYF. The CDR3 DNA reads TGTGCCAGCAGTGAAGGCGGGGGCGTAGATACGCAGTATTTT.

J is TRBJ2-1 and V is TRBV3-1; no clear D. Germline CDR1 and CDR2: LGHDT and YNNKEL (reference sequence). V lost 7 bases and J 5 bases, leaving 12 bases between the germline ends. This CDR3 spans 13 amino acids. CDR3 nucleotide sequence: TGTGCCAGCACGCCTTCGACGGACAATGAGCAGTTCTTC. This codes for CASTPSTDNEQFF.

Remarks on this clonotype: This could be a read error, since a much larger clone is one nucleotide away. This sequence joins TRBV6-1 and TRBJ2-1, with D unresolved. Trimming removed 6 bases at V and 5 bases at J, with 5 bases between. Germline CDR1 is MNHNS and CDR2 is SASEGT. The CDR3 has 11 residues. The CDR3 sequence: CASRKNNEQFF. The DNA of the CDR3 is TGTGCCAGCAGGAAAAACAATGAGCAGTTCTTC.

The chain employs TRBV29-1 and TRBJ1-4; no firm D call. This CDR3 is 12 amino acids long. The germline gives CDR1 SQVTM, CDR2 ANQGSEA. The ends were cut back, 1 base at V and 3 bases at J, with 3 bases in the middle. The CDR3 DNA is TGCAGCGTTGAAGGGTCTAATGAAAAACTGTTTTTT. This encodes CSVEGSNEKLFF.

The sample holds a few counts of this clonotype. This chain connects TRBV6-1 to TRBJ1-6; D may be TRBD1 (5 bases). There are 14 residues in the CDR3. The V end lost 1 base, the J end lost 8 bases, and 9 bases lay between the germline ends. Germline V gene sequence: CDR1 MNHNS, CDR2 SASEGT. The CDR3 region is CASSEGPGHSPLHF. The CDR3 nucleotides are TGTGCCAGCAGTGAAGGCCCAGGGCATTCACCCCTCCACTTT.

This clonotype was recorded a few times. The chain uses TRBV10-2 and TRBJ1-6, with D unresolved. With 8 bases removed from V and 8 bases from J, the gap between germline ends came to 19 bases. Germline values: CDR1 WSHSY, CDR2 SAAADI. The CDR3 totals 15 residues. As DNA, the CDR3 is TGCGCCAGCGGGAATCCGGCAGGTATCGATTCACCCCTCCACTTT. This translates into CASGNPAGIDSPLHF.

This clonotype came up a few times. The chain combines TRBV12-3 or TRBV12-4 with TRBJ2-1; weak D call: TRBD1 (6 bases). V lost 10 bases and J 4 bases, leaving 14 bases between the germline ends. The CDR3 loop spans 13 amino acids. CDR3 sequence (DNA): TGTGCCACCGGAAGAGGGGGATACAATGAGCAGTTCTTC. Protein sequence: CATGRGGYNEQFF.

As DNA, the CDR3 is TGTGCCACCAGTGATTCTTTTCGAGATGAGCAGTTCTTC. Encoded protein: CATSDSFRDEQFF. This chain links TRBV24-1 with TRBJ2-1, with unresolved D. The CDR3 has 13 residues. V was clipped by 2 bases and J by 8 bases, with 9 bases between them. Germline V lookup: CDR1 KGHDR, CDR2 SFDVKD.

This clonotype came up a few times. The rearrangement joins TRBV20-1 to TRBJ1-5; possibly TRBD1 for D (6 bases). CDR3 size: 14 residues. Germline CDR1 is DFQATT and CDR2 is SNEGSKA (reference sequence). V was cut by 3 bases and J by 1 base, with 10 bases left in between. This CDR3 reads CSARGDISNQPQHF. The CDR3 nucleotides are TGCAGTGCTAGGGGGGACATCAGCAATCAGCCCCAGCATTTT.

This clonotype was detected many times. V is TRBV6-5 and J is TRBJ1-6; D is unclear. CDR1 MNHEY and CDR2 SVGAGI come from the germline V gene. The CDR3 runs 15 residues. With 4 bases removed from V and 6 bases from J, the gap between germline ends came to 13 bases. CDR3 coding DNA: TGTGCCAGCAGTTTACACCGAACAATTAATTCACCCCTCCACTTT. Amino acid sequence: CASSLHRTINSPLHF.

This clonotype showed up just a few times. The chain couples TRBV10-3 to TRBJ2-3; possible D gene TRBD1, 6 bases. CDR1 ENHRY and CDR2 SYGVKD come from the germline V gene. With 4 bases removed from V and 4 bases from J, the gap between germline ends came to 9 bases. The CDR3 contains 13 residues. Written as DNA, the CDR3 is TGTGCCATCAGTGTACAGGGCGCAGATACGCAGTATTTT. It is translated as CAISVQGADTQYF.

J is TRBJ2-1 and V is TRBV29-1, with 8 bases fitting TRBD1. Germline V CDR1 and CDR2: SQVTM, ANQGSEA. CDR3 length equals 13 residues. V was pared by 6 bases and J by 5 bases, with 6 bases of the junction left unmatched. The CDR3 DNA is TGCAGCGTCGGACAGGGTACCGACAATGAGCAGTTCTTC. It is translated as CSVGQGTDNEQFF.

The chain uses TRBV27 and TRBJ2-3; no clear D gene. Germline loops: CDR1 MNHEY, CDR2 SMNVEV (reference sequence). The CDR3 loop spans 15 amino acids. V was pared by 5 bases and J by 1 base, with 13 bases between. CDR3 loop: CASSMTGMGTDTQYF. Written as DNA, the CDR3 is TGTGCCAGCAGTATGACTGGGATGGGCACAGATACGCAGTATTTT.

At least ten counts were recorded for this clonotype. The genes are TRBV9 and TRBJ2-3; tentative D call: TRBD2 (6 bases). The V end was cut by 4 bases, the J end by 3 bases, with 15 bases between. The CDR3 runs 15 residues. Germline V lookup: CDR1 SGDLS, CDR2 YYNGEE. CDR3 in DNA: TGTGCCAGCAGCATCCGACCCCGGGGGACAGATACGCAGTATTTT. Protein: CASSIRPRGTDTQYF.